Shown below are 14 T cell receptor beta chains from a single sample sequenced in a study of STAT3 mutations in large granular lymphocyte leukemia. The study's findings and limits: Every T-cell large granular lymphocyte leukemia patient had at least one immunodominant TCR beta clonotype.

The method was immunoSEQ multiplex PCR; TCRdb's version includes in-frame clones alone and lacks a portion of them. The sample has tens of thousands of clones; about 81% are singletons. No cognate antigen is known for these TCRs. The sample comprised PBMCs. The receptors come from a human donor with T large granular lymphocyte leukemia. Some clones in this sample may be carry-over from other donors' samples.

The chain links TRBV2 to TRBJ2-2, with 9 bases matching TRBD1. CDR1 SNHLY and CDR2 FYNNEI come from the germline V gene. Trimming at V came to 6 bases and at J to 5 bases, leaving 7 bases not matched to a gene. There are 15 residues in the CDR3. The CDR3 DNA reads TGTGCCAGCAGCCCGGGACAGGGTTGGACCGGGGAGCTGTTTTTT. Translation gives CASSPGQGWTGELFF.

This clone showed up just once. The V gene is TRBV27, the J gene TRBJ2-7, with D hard to call. V lost 3 bases, J lost 2 bases, and 2 bases lay in between. The germline V gene encodes CDR1 MNHEY and CDR2 SMNVEV (reference sequence). CDR3 length: 11 amino acids. CDR3 sequence: CASSFTYEQYF. CDR3 in DNA: TGTGCCAGCAGTTTCACCTACGAGCAGTACTTC.

The rearrangement uses TRBV7-9 and TRBJ2-7; a possible D gene is TRBD1 (5 bases). V was trimmed by 1 base and J by 7 bases, leaving 17 bases between them. The CDR3 totals 15 residues. CDR1 is SEHNR, CDR2 FQNEAQ, per germline (reference sequence). This CDR3 reads CASSLGSGPASEQYV. In DNA, the CDR3 is TGTGCCAGCAGCTTAGGGTCAGGGCCCGCCTCGGAGCAGTACGTC.

In regard to this clone: At one of its ends the junction is not consistent with the germline gene, which may arise from a read error. The rearrangement links TRBV4-1 to TRBJ2-2; TRBD1 is a possible D gene (6 bases). Per germline, CDR1 MGHRA and CDR2 YSYEKL. This CDR3 comprises 14 residues. For the CDR3, the DNA is TGCGCCAGCAGCCCTCAGGGGAACGCCGGGGAGCTGTTTTTT. It codes for CASSPQGNAGELFF.

V is TRBV6-1 and J is TRBJ2-7; tentatively, D is TRBD1 (5 bases). CDR1 MNHNS and CDR2 SASEGT come from the germline V gene. Trimming pared 7 bases from V and 0 bases from J, leaving 16 bases between. The CDR3 length is 15 residues. In DNA, the CDR3 is TGTGCCAGCAAATCAGGGAAGTTAAGCTCCTACGAGCAGTACGTC. This encodes CASKSGKLSSYEQYV.

The chain is built from TRBV6-5 and TRBJ2-7, with 9 bases that match TRBD1. Germline CDR1 reads MNHEY; CDR2 reads SVGAGI. The CDR3 sequence is 13 residues long. The trim removed 6 bases at V and 3 bases at J, leaving 3 bases unmatched. The CDR3 nucleotides are TGTGCCAGCAGGAGGACAGGGGTCTACGAGCAGTACTTC. It is translated as CASRRTGVYEQYF.

This sequence joins TRBV20-1 and TRBJ1-2; D call uncertain. Trimming removed 3 bases at V and 5 bases at J, with 1 base between. The CDR3 extends over 9 amino acids. Per germline, CDR1 DFQATT and CDR2 SNEGSKA (reference sequence). Written as DNA, the CDR3 is TGCAGTGCTAGTTATGGCTACACCTTC. This translates into CSASYGYTF.

V gene TRBV5-1 combines with J gene TRBJ2-1; D gene uncertain. Trimming left V 4 bases short and J 5 bases short, with 7 bases between. The CDR3 covers 12 residues. Per the germline V gene, CDR1 is SGHRS and CDR2 is YFSETQ. In nucleotides, the CDR3 is TGCGCCAGCAGCCCCGGTGACAATGAGCAGTTCTTC. Protein product: CASSPGDNEQFF.

The V call is TRBV5-1, the J call TRBJ1-1; D unclear. The CDR3 consists of 13 residues. Between the trimmed V and J ends, which lost 2 bases and 3 bases, there was a span of 8 bases. Germline V lookup: CDR1 SGHRS, CDR2 YFSETQ. As DNA, the CDR3 is TGCGCCAGCAGCTTTGGCCCGGACACTGAAGCTTTCTTT. Amino acid sequence: CASSFGPDTEAFF. The whole variable domain, filled in from reference TRBV5-1 and TRBJ1-1, reads KAGVTQTPRYLIKTRGQQVTLSCSPISGHRSVSWYQQTPGQGLQFLFEYFSETQRNKGNFPGRFSGRQFSNSRSEMNVSTLELGDSALYLCASSFGPDTEAFFGQGTRLTVV.

This sequence joins TRBV7-9 and TRBJ2-2, with D uncertain. Trimming removed 1 base from V and 0 bases from J, with 9 bases in between. The CDR3 spans 16 residues. The germline V gene encodes CDR1 SEHNR and CDR2 FQNEAQ (reference sequence). CDR3 nucleotides: TGTGCCAGCAGCTTAGAGGTCAGCCCGAACACCGGGGAGCTGTTTTTT. It encodes CASSLEVSPNTGELFF.

The genes are TRBV5-1 and TRBJ2-3; D is undetermined. This CDR3 has 18 amino acids. Germline assignment: CDR1 SGHRS and CDR2 YFSETQ. V was cut by 0 bases and J by 3 bases, with 20 bases left in between. The CDR3, as DNA: TGCGCCAGCAGCTTGGCCAGTATAGGGCTCCACGGGACAGATACGCAGTATTTT. Its translation: CASSLASIGLHGTDTQYF.

This rearrangement joins TRBV4-3 to TRBJ2-2; D possibly matches TRBD1 or TRBD2 (5 bases each). CDR1 is LGHNA and CDR2 is YSLEER in the germline V gene. Trimming stripped 0 bases from V and 1 base from J, with 12 bases between. CDR3 length: 17 residues. DNA for the CDR3: TGCGCCAGCAGCCAAGATCGATTGAGGGGGAACACCGGGGAGCTGTTTTTT. Protein product: CASSQDRLRGNTGELFF.

This clone was counted only a few times. The chain carries TRBV7-2 and TRBJ1-6; the D gene is possibly TRBD1 (5 bases). Germline V gene data show CDR1 as SGHTA and CDR2 as FQGNSA. The CDR3 is 15 amino acids. The ends were cut back, 2 bases at V and 11 bases at J, with 16 bases in the middle. Here the CDR3 reads CASSLSGTASTPLHF. Written as DNA, the CDR3 is TGTGCCAGCAGCTTATCGGGGACCGCCTCGACACCCCTCCACTTT.

This clone is a singleton in its sample. The rearrangement uses TRBV5-6 and TRBJ2-5; no definite D call. CDR3 length: 15 amino acids. V was pared by 0 bases and J by 4 bases, with 13 bases between. CDR1 is SGHDT and CDR2 is YYEEEE in the germline V gene. The CDR3 nucleotides are TGTGCCAGCAGCTTGGTTGGCCGGCTGGGAGAGACCCAGTACTTC. Translating it yields CASSLVGRLGETQYF.